What follows are 15 T cell receptor beta chains derived from one specimen sequenced in a study of patients and donors after allogeneic stem cell transplantation. TCRdb ran MiXCR on the RT-PCR reads and lists one entry per CDR3 protein. The sample shows about a million distinct CDR3 sequences, approximately 19% of them seen only once. Sequencing input: blood, either unsorted or a sorted T cell fraction (not recorded which). The receptors were sampled from a human donor who was either an allogeneic HSCT recipient or a stem cell or donor lymphocyte infusion donor (not recorded which). It is not recorded whose cells these are; they may come from a transplant donor.

The table lists this clonotype with a few counts. The CDR3 sequence: CASSSNRDSPLHF. The DNA of the CDR3 is TGTGCCAGCAGCTCAAACAGGGATTCACCCCTCCACTTT. This chain joins TRBV7-9 and TRBJ1-6; tentatively, D is TRBD1 (6 bases). The CDR3 sequence is 13 residues long. Germline V gene data show CDR1 as SEHNR and CDR2 as FQNEAQ (reference sequence). With 4 bases removed from V and 8 bases from J, the gap between germline ends came to 9 bases.

The sample holds many counts of this clonotype. The DNA for the CDR3 is TGTGCCAGCATTTACAGGGCCAACTATGGCTACACCTTC. It yields the protein CASIYRANYGYTF. The chain couples TRBV12-3 or TRBV12-4 to TRBJ1-2; D possibly corresponds to TRBD1 (6 bases). The CDR3 extends over 13 amino acids. V was cut by 7 bases and J by 2 bases, with 11 bases left in between.

This clonotype was detected a few times. The chain links TRBV2 to TRBJ2-7; no clear D gene. V gave up 6 bases and J gave up 9 bases, with 6 bases separating them. Germline lookup yields CDR1 SNHLY and CDR2 FYNNEI. The CDR3 spans 9 residues. The CDR3 bases are TGTGCCAGCAGGTCGGGGCAGTACTTC. Protein: CASRSGQYF. Full variable domain (remainder filled in from reference TRBV2 and TRBJ2-7): EPEVTQTPSHQVTQMGQEVILRCVPISNHLYFYWYRQILGQKVEFLVSFYNNEISEKSEIFDDQFSVERPDGSNFTLKIRSTKLEDSAMYFCASRSGQYFGPGTRLTVT.

This chain connects TRBV15 to TRBJ2-3; D is unclear. The germline gives CDR1 LNHNV, CDR2 YYDKDF (reference sequence). The CDR3 totals 15 residues. Trimming pared 3 bases from V and 2 bases from J, leaving 12 bases between. CDR3 residues: CATSSERSNTDTQYF. CDR3 DNA: TGTGCCACCAGCAGTGAACGGTCAAACACAGATACGCAGTATTTT.

This clonotype showed up just a few times. This sequence joins TRBV4-1 and TRBJ2-2; D not resolved. Germline CDR1 MGHRA, CDR2 YSYEKL. V lost 0 bases and J lost 2, with 10 bases in between. This CDR3 has 16 residues. The CDR3 loop reads CASSQEQARNTGELFF. CDR3 DNA: TGCGCCAGCAGCCAAGAGCAGGCCCGAAACACCGGGGAGCTGTTTTTT.

The J gene is TRBJ1-4, the V gene TRBV5-6; 7 bases map to TRBD1. CDR1 is SGHDT, CDR2 YYEEEE, per germline. V shed 1 base and J 3 bases; nucleotides not matched to a gene: 9. This CDR3 is built from 17 residues. CDR3 DNA sequence: TGTGCCAGCAGCTTGACGGAGACAGGGTTAGCTAATGAAAAACTGTTTTTT. This sequence encodes CASSLTETGLANEKLFF. Together with reference TRBV5-6 and TRBJ1-4, the CDR3 gives the full variable domain: DAGVTQSPTHLIKTRGQQVTLRCSPKSGHDTVSWYQQALGQGPQFIFQYYEEEERQRGNFPDRFSGHQFPNYSSELNVNALLLGDSALYLCASSLTETGLANEKLFFGSGTQLSVL.

This clonotype was found a few times. This rearrangement joins TRBV2 to TRBJ2-5; D remains ambiguous. The CDR3 loop spans 13 amino acids. Trimming stripped 4 bases from V and 4 bases from J, with 10 bases between. CDR1 is SNHLY, CDR2 FYNNEI, per germline. CDR3 DNA: TGTGCCAGCAGTGGGGGTGAATTAGAGACCCAGTACTTC. Protein: CASSGGELETQYF.

The chain employs TRBV29-1 and TRBJ1-2; D gene uncertain. This CDR3 contains 13 residues. Germline V lookup: CDR1 SQVTM, CDR2 ANQGSEA. V was trimmed by 5 bases and J by 5 bases, leaving 15 bases between them. The CDR3 is CSVRMGMRYGYTF. The CDR3 DNA follows: TGCAGCGTTAGAATGGGGATGAGGTATGGCTACACCTTC.

This clonotype was recorded a few times. The chain has TRBV4-3 and TRBJ1-2; perhaps TRBD1 as D (5 bases). Germline CDR1 and CDR2: LGHNA and YSLEER. The V gene lost 0 bases and the J gene lost 1 base, with 15 bases spanning the gap. The length of the CDR3 is 17 residues. The chain's CDR3 is CASSQDYDRLLNYGYTF. The DNA of the CDR3 is TGCGCCAGCAGCCAAGATTACGACAGACTCCTTAACTATGGCTACACCTTC.

This clonotype has only a few counts. J is TRBJ1-2 and V is TRBV29-1; D is possibly TRBD1 (6 bases). This CDR3 spans 12 amino acids. The V end lost 4 bases, the J end lost 7 bases, and 13 bases lay between the germline ends. Germline V CDR1 and CDR2: SQVTM, ANQGSEA. This CDR3 is CSVAGALGGYTF. The CDR3 DNA sequence: TGCAGCGTTGCAGGGGCCTTGGGTGGCTACACCTTC. Full variable domain (outside the CDR3, taken from reference TRBV29-1 and TRBJ1-2): SAVISQKPSRDICQRGTSLTIQCQVDSQVTMMFWYRQQPGQSLTLIATANQGSEATYESGFVIDKFPISRPNLTFSTLTVSNMSPEDSSIYLCSVAGALGGYTFGSGTRLTVV.

This clonotype turned up a few times. The rearrangement links TRBV19 to TRBJ1-2, with TRBD1 matching over 7 bases. CDR1 LNHDA and CDR2 SQIVND come from the germline V gene (reference sequence). This CDR3 comprises 13 residues. The trim removed 7 bases at V and 8 bases at J, leaving 10 bases unmatched. The CDR3 protein is CASTMGRGRGYTF. The CDR3, as DNA: TGTGCCAGTACCATGGGTAGGGGGCGAGGCTACACCTTC.

This clonotype showed up just a few times. The chain joins TRBV5-4 to TRBJ2-5; D is perhaps TRBD1 (7 bases). The CDR3 has 13 residues. From germline, CDR1 is SGHNT and CDR2 YYREEE (reference sequence). The V gene lost 10 bases and the J gene lost 4 bases, with 17 bases spanning the gap. The CDR3 loop is CACSGGGAETQYF. The CDR3 DNA reads TGTGCCTGTTCTGGAGGGGGCGCAGAGACCCAGTACTTC.

This clonotype was seen more than once but under ten times. The chain employs TRBV10-3 and TRBJ2-1, with TRBD2 identical over 8 bases. CDR1 is ENHRY and CDR2 is SYGVKD in the germline V gene. This CDR3 spans 18 amino acids. Trimming cost V 10 bases and J 4 bases; bases outside gene matches: 21. Here the CDR3 reads CATGPLIPGTSYYNEQFF. In DNA, the CDR3 is TGTGCCACCGGCCCACTTATACCCGGGACTAGTTATTACAATGAGCAGTTCTTC.

The rearrangement joins TRBV7-9 to TRBJ2-1; 10 nucleotides align to TRBD2. Germline V gene data show CDR1 as SEHNR and CDR2 as FQNEAQ (reference sequence). The CDR3 has 15 residues. V lost 5 bases, J lost 5 bases, and 6 bases stayed unmatched. Here the CDR3 reads CASSLRTSGNNEQFF. The CDR3 bases are TGTGCCAGCAGCCTCAGGACTAGCGGTAACAATGAGCAGTTCTTC. Combining the CDR3 with reference TRBV7-9 and TRBJ2-1 gives the whole variable domain DTGVSQNPRHKITKRGQNVTFRCDPISEHNRLYWYRQTLGQGPEFLTYFQNEAQLEKSRLLSDRFSAERPKGSFSTLEIQRTEQGDSAMYLCASSLRTSGNNEQFFGPGTRLTVL.

This clonotype has more than one count but fewer than ten. The genes are TRBV4-3 and TRBJ1-2, with D tentatively TRBD1 (5 bases). V lost 0 bases to trimming and J lost 5 bases, with 19 bases between them. The germline CDR1 and CDR2 sequences are LGHNA and YSLEER. The CDR3 length is 17 residues. Here the CDR3 reads CASSQDWQGSWLYGYTF. CDR3 bases: TGCGCCAGCAGCCAAGATTGGCAGGGTAGCTGGTTGTATGGCTACACCTTC.